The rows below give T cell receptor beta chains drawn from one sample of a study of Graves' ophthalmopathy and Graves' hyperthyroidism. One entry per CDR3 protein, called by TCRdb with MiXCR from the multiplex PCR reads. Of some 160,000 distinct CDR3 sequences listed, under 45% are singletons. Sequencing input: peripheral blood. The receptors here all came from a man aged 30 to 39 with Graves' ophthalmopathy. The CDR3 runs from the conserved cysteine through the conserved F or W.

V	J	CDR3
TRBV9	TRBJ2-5	CASSVAGGRGAQETQYF
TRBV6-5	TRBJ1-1	CASSRLQSEAFF
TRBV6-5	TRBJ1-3	CASRGDGSGNTIYF
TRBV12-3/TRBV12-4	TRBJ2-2	CASSSIAGWNTGELFF
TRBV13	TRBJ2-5	CASSLVAESRETQYF
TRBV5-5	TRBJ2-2	CASSSMTGNTGELFF
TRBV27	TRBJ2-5	CASRTPQGPQETQYF
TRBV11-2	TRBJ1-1	CASSLRAGGDTEAFF
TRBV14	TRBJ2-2	CASSQKRGVAGELFF
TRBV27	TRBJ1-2	CASSLSSQIYGYTF
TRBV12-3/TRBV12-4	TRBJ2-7	CASSWDRRYEQYF
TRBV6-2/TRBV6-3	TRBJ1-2	CASSYASDRGRAVHNGYTF
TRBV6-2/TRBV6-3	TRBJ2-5	CASRPLDRPQETQYF
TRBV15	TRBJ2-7	CATSRGTSGYYEQYF
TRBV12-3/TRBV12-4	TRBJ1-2	CASSYTNYGYTF
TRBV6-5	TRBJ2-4	CASRGGGSKNIQYF
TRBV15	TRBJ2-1	CATSRGLADEQFF
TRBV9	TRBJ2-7	CASSVSGSHYEQYF
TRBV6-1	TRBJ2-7	CASGRQYYEQYF
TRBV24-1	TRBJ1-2	CATSDTRGANYGYTF
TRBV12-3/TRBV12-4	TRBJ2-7	CASSSRGTYEQYF
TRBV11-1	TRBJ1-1	CASSATGGAQAFF
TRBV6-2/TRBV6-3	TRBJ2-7	CASSPPGEGLYEQYF
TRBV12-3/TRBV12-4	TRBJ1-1	CASSPEVEANTEAFF
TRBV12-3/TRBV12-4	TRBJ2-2	CASSFRGVGTGELFF
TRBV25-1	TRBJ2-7	CASTEGQGSYEQYF
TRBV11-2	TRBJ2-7	CASSSFTSGGTYEQYF
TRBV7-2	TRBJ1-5	CASSKTGYSNQPQHF
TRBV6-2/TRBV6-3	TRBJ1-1	CASRDFGTEAFF
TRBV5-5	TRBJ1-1	CASSFEPTGFGTEAFF
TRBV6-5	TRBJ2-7	CASSYQQDYEQYF
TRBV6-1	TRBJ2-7	CASSEGGAISYEQYF
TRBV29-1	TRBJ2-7	CSVDRGQEQYF
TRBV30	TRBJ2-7	CAWGGGSYEQYF
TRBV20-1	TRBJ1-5	CSARPDRANNQPQHF
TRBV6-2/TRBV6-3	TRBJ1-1	CASSKTANTEAFF
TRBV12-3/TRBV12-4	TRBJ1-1	CASSPYPAGMNTEAFF
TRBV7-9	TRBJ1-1	CASSLGGSNTEAFF
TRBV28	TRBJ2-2	CASSLAAGETGELFF
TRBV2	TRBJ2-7	CASSVATETYEQYF
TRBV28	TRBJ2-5	CASSFSRGAQETQYF
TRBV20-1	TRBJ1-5	CSASEGQLNQPQHF
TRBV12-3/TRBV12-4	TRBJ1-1	CASSSTGSGTEAFF
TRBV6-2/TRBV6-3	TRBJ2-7	CASSYSGQGLSLSYEQYF
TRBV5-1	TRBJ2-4	CASSPTSGSSLAKNIQYF
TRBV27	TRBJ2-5	CASSPGTGRETQYF
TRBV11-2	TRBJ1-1	CASSLFTPDRGVKTEAFF
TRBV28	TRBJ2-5	CASSFAGTETQYF
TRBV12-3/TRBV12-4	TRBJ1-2	CASTVQRGGYGYTF
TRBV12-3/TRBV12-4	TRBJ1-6	CASSLQGPRSPLHF
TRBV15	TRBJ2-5	CATSRGGDLETQYF
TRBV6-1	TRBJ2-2	CASSAPGSGELFF
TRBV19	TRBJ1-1	CASSTFRLNTEAFF
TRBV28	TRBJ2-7	CASTKGQPYEQYF
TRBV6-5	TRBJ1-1	CASSSAWGTEAFF
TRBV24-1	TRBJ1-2	CATSGATGTGGSGYTF
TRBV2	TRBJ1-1	CASSEAPQNTEAFF
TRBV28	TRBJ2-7	CASRDPDDFYEQYF
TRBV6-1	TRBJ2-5	CASGVEIQETQYF